Below are 16 T cell receptor beta chains sequenced from a single sample in a study of brain T cells in children with intractable seizures. The data were produced by immunoSEQ multiplex PCR, yet TCRdb's version contains in-frame clones alone and is incomplete. This repertoire shows around 80,000 clones, under 95% found once; its top ten account for around 25%. The specimen was peripheral blood, collected at surgery. These receptors all stem from a girl aged 2-9 years with Rasmussen encephalitis and intractable seizures.

The V gene is TRBV12-3 or TRBV12-4, the J gene TRBJ1-5; D gene unclear. There are 12 residues in the CDR3. With 3 bases removed from V and 6 bases from J, the gap between germline ends came to 6 bases. The CDR3 loop reads CASSFRTQPQHF. In DNA form, the CDR3 reads TGTGCCAGCAGTTTTCGGACTCAGCCCCAGCATTTT.

The chain links TRBV15 to TRBJ2-3; a weak D match, TRBD1 (6 bases). The V and J ends lost 1 base and 1 base respectively, with 6 bases between them. Germline V gene sequence: CDR1 LNHNV, CDR2 YYDKDF (reference sequence). CDR3 length: 14 amino acids. This CDR3 reads CATSRGQGTDTQYF. The CDR3 bases are TGTGCCACCAGCAGAGGACAGGGCACAGATACGCAGTATTTT.

The J gene is TRBJ2-3, the V gene TRBV6-5, with 12 bases fitting TRBD2. This CDR3 is 15 amino acids long. The ends lost 6 bases at V and 4 bases at J; junction bases unmatched: 5. Germline assignment: CDR1 MNHEY and CDR2 SVGAGI. DNA for the CDR3: TGTGCCAGCAGGAGGACTAGCGGGGCAGCAGATACGCAGTATTTT. This translates into CASRRTSGAADTQYF.

This rearrangement joins TRBV10-2 to TRBJ1-2, with a weak D call TRBD1 (5 bases). V dropped 2 bases and J dropped 5 bases, with 12 bases sitting between them. Germline CDR1 WSHSY, CDR2 SAAADI. This CDR3 spans 14 amino acids. Here the CDR3 DNA reads TGCGCCAGCAGTGAGGAGCAGGGCCGATATGGCTACACCTTC. Its protein product is CASSEEQGRYGYTF.

CDR3 nucleotide sequence: TGTGCCAGCAGTGAACTGAACACTGAAGCTTTCTTT. Amino acids: CASSELNTEAFF. The chain couples TRBV28 to TRBJ1-1; D remains unclear. Germline CDR1 and CDR2: MDHEN and SYDVKM. Trimming stripped 5 bases from V and 0 bases from J, with 4 bases between. CDR3 length: 12 residues.

This chain joins TRBV19 and TRBJ1-5; TRBD1 agrees at 7 bases. This CDR3 comprises 19 residues. Trimming took 1 base from V and 3 from J; bases not matched to a gene: 15. Germline assignment: CDR1 LNHDA and CDR2 SQIVND (reference sequence). The CDR3 sequence is CASSIGSWQGGSFNQPQHF. The CDR3 nucleotides read TGTGCCAGTAGTATAGGATCATGGCAGGGGGGATCTTTCAATCAGCCCCAGCATTTT.

DNA for the CDR3: TGTGCCAGCAGCCAAGGGTTGGTGGTTGGCTACACCTTC. Its translation is CASSQGLVVGYTF. The rearrangement joins TRBV7-9 to TRBJ1-2; D unclear. V was trimmed by 5 bases and J by 7 bases, leaving 14 bases between them. The CDR3 totals 13 residues. Germline V gene sequence: CDR1 SEHNR, CDR2 FQNEAQ (reference sequence).

This chain uses TRBV27 with TRBJ1-1; TRBD1 is a possible D gene (6 bases). This CDR3 spans 13 amino acids. Germline lookup yields CDR1 MNHEY and CDR2 SMNVEV (reference sequence). Deletions cut 0 bases from V and 7 bases from J, with 9 bases between. The CDR3 DNA sequence: TGTGCCAGCAGTTTATCTCCCAGGGGTGAAGCTTTCTTT. As protein: CASSLSPRGEAFF.

The chain has TRBV7-9 and TRBJ2-5; possible D gene TRBD2, 6 bases. The CDR3 is made up of 14 amino acids. Germline lookup yields CDR1 SEHNR and CDR2 FQNEAQ (reference sequence). Trimming took off 5 bases at V and 5 bases at J, with 15 bases between the two ends. CDR3: CASSLLANGETQYF. Here the CDR3 DNA reads TGTGCCAGCAGCCTGCTAGCGAACGGGGAGACCCAGTACTTC.

J is TRBJ2-7 and V is TRBV20-1; D is unresolved. The CDR3 spans 11 residues. Germline V gene data show CDR1 as DFQATT and CDR2 as SNEGSKA (reference sequence). V dropped 5 bases and J dropped 5 bases, with 10 bases sitting between them. The CDR3 here is CSASYIDEQYF. The CDR3 DNA reads as TGCAGTGCTTCCTATATTGACGAGCAGTACTTC.

V usage is TRBV27 and J usage is TRBJ1-1, with 8 nucleotides matching TRBD1. CDR3 length: 15 residues. J was trimmed by 1 base and V by 8 bases; bases with no gene match: 9. CDR1 and CDR2 (germline): MNHEY, SMNVEV (reference sequence). The CDR3 region has the DNA TGTGCCAGCTGGTGGGCCGGGACAGGGAACACTGAAGCTTTCTTT. Protein sequence: CASWWAGTGNTEAFF.

This chain connects TRBV27 to TRBJ2-7; the match to TRBD2 covers 12 bases. With V trimmed by 7 bases and J by 4 bases, 5 bases remained unmatched. The germline CDR1 and CDR2 sequences are MNHEY and SMNVEV (reference sequence). The CDR3 contains 14 residues. CDR3 nucleotide sequence: TGTGCCAGCACCCGACTAGCGGGGGCATACGAGCAGTACTTC. This gives the protein CASTRLAGAYEQYF.

V gene TRBV11-2 combines with J gene TRBJ2-2; D might be TRBD2 (5 bases). Between the trimmed V and J ends, which lost 5 bases and 7 bases, there was a span of 23 bases. This CDR3 is built from 17 residues. The germline gives CDR1 SGHAT, CDR2 FQNNGV. CDR3 sequence reads: CASSPLGRVFSRGELFF. The CDR3 DNA is TGTGCCAGCAGCCCCTTAGGGCGGGTCTTCTCCCGCGGGGAGCTGTTTTTT.

The V call is TRBV11-3, the J call TRBJ1-5, with TRBD1 matching 7 bases. CDR1 SGHNT and CDR2 YENEEA come from the germline V gene. J was trimmed by 3 bases and V by 1 base; bases with no gene match: 12. The CDR3 has 18 residues. CDR3 protein: CASSLAPETTGVNQPQHF. Here the CDR3 DNA reads TGTGCCAGCAGCTTAGCCCCCGAGACCACAGGGGTCAATCAGCCCCAGCATTTT.

The rearrangement links TRBV6-1 to TRBJ1-1; 7 bases match TRBD1. The CDR3 totals 18 residues. With 3 bases clipped from V and 1 base from J, the junction kept 14 bases outside the gene matches. Germline V gene sequence: CDR1 MNHNS, CDR2 SASEGT. CDR3 sequence reads: CASSELRQGPDPNTEAFF. Here the CDR3 DNA reads TGTGCCAGCAGTGAGCTCCGACAGGGCCCTGACCCGAACACTGAAGCTTTCTTT.

This sequence joins TRBV5-4 and TRBJ1-2, with a tentative D call TRBD1 (6 bases). The CDR3 has 13 residues. Looked up from germline, CDR1 is SGHNT and CDR2 is YYREEE (reference sequence). Trimming stripped 5 bases from V and 5 bases from J, with 13 bases between. The CDR3 sequence is CASSSQGGYGYTF. The CDR3 DNA sequence: TGTGCCAGCAGTTCACAGGGAGGATATGGCTACACCTTC.